This TCR beta chain was obtained from a study of blood T cell repertoires in COVID-19. The wider study: Samples came from the United States, Italy and Spain, spanning acute and convalescent COVID-19. In each case, the material was cDNA or gDNA derived from T cells, B-cell-depleted T cells, or PBMCs.

Authors' analysis steps: Amplified reference gene primers provided the basis for estimating nucleated cell counts. Profiling relied on immunoSEQ multiplex PCR, and the TCRdb table lists in-frame clones only, not all of them. V, J and clone size reflect that table, while D and trimming were determined from the DNA. The data hold tens of thousands of clones, with almost 85% observed a single time. The CDR3 sequence is 15 residues long. Trimming removed 3 bases at V and 9 bases at J, with 22 bases between. Per germline, CDR1 SGHDT and CDR2 YYEEEE. The table lists this clone with a few counts. Sequencing input: peripheral blood. This chain links TRBV5-6 with TRBJ2-7; tentative D call: TRBD1 (6 bases). The receptor's source is a human donor in a cohort sampled during active COVID-19. CDR3: CASSSAVGARGVQYF. The CDR3 DNA follows: TGTGCCAGCAGCTCCGCTGTGGGGGCGCGTGGTGTGCAGTACTTC. The full variable domain, rest sourced from reference TRBV5-6 and TRBJ2-7, is DAGVTQSPTHLIKTRGQQVTLRCSPKSGHDTVSWYQQALGQGPQFIFQYYEEEERQRGNFPDRFSGHQFPNYSSELNVNALLLGDSALYLCASSSAVGARGVQYFGPGTRLTVT.